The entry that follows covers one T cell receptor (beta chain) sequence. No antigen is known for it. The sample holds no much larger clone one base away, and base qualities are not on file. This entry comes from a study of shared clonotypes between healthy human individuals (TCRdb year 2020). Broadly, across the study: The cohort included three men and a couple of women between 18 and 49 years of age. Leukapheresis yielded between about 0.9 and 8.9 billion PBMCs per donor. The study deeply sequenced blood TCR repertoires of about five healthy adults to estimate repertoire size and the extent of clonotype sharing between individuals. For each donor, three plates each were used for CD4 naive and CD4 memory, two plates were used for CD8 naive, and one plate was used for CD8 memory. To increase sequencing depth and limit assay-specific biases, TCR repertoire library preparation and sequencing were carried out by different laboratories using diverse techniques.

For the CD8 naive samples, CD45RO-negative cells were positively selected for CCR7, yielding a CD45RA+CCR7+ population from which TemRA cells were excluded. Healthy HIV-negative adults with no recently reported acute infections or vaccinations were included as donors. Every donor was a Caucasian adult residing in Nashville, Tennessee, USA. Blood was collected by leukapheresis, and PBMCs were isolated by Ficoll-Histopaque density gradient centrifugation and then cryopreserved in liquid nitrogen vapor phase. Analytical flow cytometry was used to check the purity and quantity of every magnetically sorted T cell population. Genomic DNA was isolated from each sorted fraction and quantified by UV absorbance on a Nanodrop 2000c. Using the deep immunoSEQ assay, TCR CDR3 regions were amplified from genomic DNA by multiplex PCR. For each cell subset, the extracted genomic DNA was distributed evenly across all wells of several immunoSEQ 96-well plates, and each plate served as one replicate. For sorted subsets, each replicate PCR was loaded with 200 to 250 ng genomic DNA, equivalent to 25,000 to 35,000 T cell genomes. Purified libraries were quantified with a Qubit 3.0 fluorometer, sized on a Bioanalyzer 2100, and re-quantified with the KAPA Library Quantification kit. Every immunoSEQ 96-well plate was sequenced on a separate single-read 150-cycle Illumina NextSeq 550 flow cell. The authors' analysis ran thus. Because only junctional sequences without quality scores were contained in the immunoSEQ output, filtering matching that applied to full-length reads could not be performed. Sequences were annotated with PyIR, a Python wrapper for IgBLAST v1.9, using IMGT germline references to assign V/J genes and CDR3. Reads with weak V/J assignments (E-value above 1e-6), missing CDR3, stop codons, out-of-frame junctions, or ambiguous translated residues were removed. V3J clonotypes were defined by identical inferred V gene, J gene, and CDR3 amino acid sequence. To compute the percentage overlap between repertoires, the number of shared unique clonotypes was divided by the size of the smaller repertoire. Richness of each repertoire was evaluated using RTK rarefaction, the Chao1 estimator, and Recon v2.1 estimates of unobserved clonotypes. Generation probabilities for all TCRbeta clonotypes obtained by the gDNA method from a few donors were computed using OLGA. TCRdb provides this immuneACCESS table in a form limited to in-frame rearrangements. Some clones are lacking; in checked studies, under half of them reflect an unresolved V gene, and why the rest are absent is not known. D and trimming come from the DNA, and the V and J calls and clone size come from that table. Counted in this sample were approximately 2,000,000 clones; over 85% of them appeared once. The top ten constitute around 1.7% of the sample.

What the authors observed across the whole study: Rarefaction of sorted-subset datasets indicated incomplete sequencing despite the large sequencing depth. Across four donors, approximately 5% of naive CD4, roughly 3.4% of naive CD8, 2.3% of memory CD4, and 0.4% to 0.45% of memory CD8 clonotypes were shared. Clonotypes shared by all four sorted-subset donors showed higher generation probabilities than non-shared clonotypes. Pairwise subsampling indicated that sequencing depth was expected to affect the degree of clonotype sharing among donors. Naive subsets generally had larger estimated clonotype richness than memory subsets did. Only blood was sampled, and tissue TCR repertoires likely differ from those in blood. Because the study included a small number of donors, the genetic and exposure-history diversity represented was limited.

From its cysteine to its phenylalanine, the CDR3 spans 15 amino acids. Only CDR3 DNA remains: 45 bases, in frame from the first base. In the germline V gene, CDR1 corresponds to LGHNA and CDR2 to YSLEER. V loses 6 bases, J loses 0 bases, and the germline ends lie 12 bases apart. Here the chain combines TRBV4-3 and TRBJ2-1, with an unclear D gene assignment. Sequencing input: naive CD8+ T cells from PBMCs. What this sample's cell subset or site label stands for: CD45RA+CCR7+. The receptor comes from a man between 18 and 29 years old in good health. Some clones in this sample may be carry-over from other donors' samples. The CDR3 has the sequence CASRVGTHSYNEQFF. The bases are TGCGCCAGCAGGGTGGGCACCCACTCCTACAATGAGCAGTTCTTC.